The 24 T cell receptor beta chains in this list originate from one sample, sequenced in a study of blood T cell repertoires in COVID-19. The repertoire was sequenced with immunoSEQ multiplex PCR; TCRdb's copy has only in-frame clones and lacks some. The table includes some 150,000 clones, roughly 85% detected once. Sequencing was done on a sample of peripheral blood. The receptors were sampled from a woman aged 55-70 years with COVID-19, enrolled during active disease.

This clone was observed a few times. This chain connects TRBV4-1 to TRBJ1-1; 7 bases are a match to TRBD1. Trimming took 4 bases from V and 0 from J; bases not matched to a gene: 5. CDR1 is MGHRA and CDR2 is YSYEKL in the germline V gene. The CDR3 spans 15 residues. The CDR3 spells CASSLDRAVNTEAFF. The DNA of the CDR3 is TGCGCCAGCAGCCTCGACAGGGCAGTGAACACTGAAGCTTTCTTT.

V and J are TRBV4-1 and TRBJ2-1; TRBD1 might be the D (6 bases). V was trimmed by 5 bases and J by 7 bases, leaving 9 bases between them. From germline, CDR1 is MGHRA and CDR2 YSYEKL. The CDR3 length is 12 residues. For the CDR3, the DNA is TGCGCCAGCAGCTTCAGGGGTAATGAGCAGTTCTTC. Amino acids: CASSFRGNEQFF.

The chain employs TRBV30 and TRBJ1-1; 7 nucleotides match TRBD1. Germline CDR1 GTSNPN, CDR2 SVGIG (reference sequence). V gave up 5 bases and J gave up 0 bases; unmatched junction bases: 0. The CDR3 length is 12 residues. CDR3 in amino acids: CAWGQVNTEAFF. The DNA of the CDR3 is TGTGCCTGGGGACAGGTGAACACTGAAGCTTTCTTT.

This chain links TRBV5-1 with TRBJ1-2; 7 bases agree with TRBD1. Germline V gene data show CDR1 as SGHRS and CDR2 as YFSETQ. The CDR3 covers 13 residues. The J segment lost 5 bases and the V segment lost 2 bases, leaving 3 bases of the junction unmatched. In DNA, the CDR3 is TGCGCCAGCAGCTTCACAGGGGAGTATGGCTACACCTTC. Amino acids: CASSFTGEYGYTF.

This chain links TRBV7-9 with TRBJ2-5, with 7 bases identical to TRBD1. CDR1 and CDR2 (germline): SEHNR, FQNEAQ (reference sequence). The V and J ends lost 5 bases and 0 bases, in that order; junction bases with no gene match: 3. This CDR3 is built from 14 residues. The CDR3 bases are TGTGCCAGCAGCCCGGGACAGAACCAAGAGACCCAGTACTTC. Encoded protein: CASSPGQNQETQYF.

V and J are TRBV10-2 and TRBJ2-7; D possibly corresponds to TRBD2 (7 bases). The CDR3 consists of 15 residues. V lost 3 bases and J lost 2, with 14 bases in between. Germline V gene lookup returns CDR1 WSHSY and CDR2 SAAADI. The CDR3: CASSDEAGATYEQYF. CDR3 in DNA: TGCGCCAGCAGTGACGAGGCGGGGGCCACCTACGAGCAGTACTTC.

V usage is TRBV19 and J usage is TRBJ2-7; TRBD1 matches 10 bases. The CDR3 is 15 residues long. V lost 4 bases, J lost 5 bases, and 8 bases stayed unmatched. Looked up from germline, CDR1 is LNHDA and CDR2 is SQIVND (reference sequence). The CDR3, as DNA: TGTGCCAGTAGTAGCCCGGGACAGGGGTATCACGAGCAGTACTTC. It is translated as CASSSPGQGYHEQYF.

The chain couples TRBV5-1 to TRBJ2-1, with TRBD1 identical over 7 bases. The CDR3 contains 14 residues. The V gene end was trimmed by 1 base and the J gene end by 6 bases; junction bases not matched to a gene: 4. In germline, CDR1 is SGHRS, CDR2 YFSETQ. CDR3 amino acids: CASSLRQGSNEQFF. DNA for the CDR3: TGCGCCAGCAGCTTGCGACAGGGCAGCAATGAGCAGTTCTTC.

This chain links TRBV6-5 with TRBJ2-7; D remains unclear. Deletions cut 7 bases from V and 1 base from J, with 14 bases between. The germline V gene encodes CDR1 MNHEY and CDR2 SVGAGI. There are 14 residues in the CDR3. The CDR3 here is CASKTRPTSYEQYF. The CDR3 coding sequence is TGTGCCAGCAAAACCAGGCCGACGTCCTACGAGCAGTACTTC.

The chain joins TRBV3-1 (or the pseudogene TRBV3-2) to TRBJ1-1; no clear D. There are 12 residues in the CDR3. Trimming stripped 3 bases from V and 1 base from J, with 3 bases between. Germline V gene lookup returns CDR1 LGHDT and CDR2 YNNKEL (reference sequence). CDR3 nucleotides: TGTGCCAGCAGCCACGGGAACACTGAAGCTTTCTTT. Encoded protein: CASSHGNTEAFF.

This clone was recorded once. The chain combines TRBV4-1 with TRBJ2-5; D unresolved. Germline CDR1 MGHRA, CDR2 YSYEKL. Deletions cut 3 bases from V and 1 base from J, with 12 bases between. The CDR3 is made up of 15 amino acids. Here the CDR3 reads CASSHRVRVQETQYF. CDR3 nucleotide sequence: TGCGCCAGCAGCCACCGAGTTCGGGTCCAAGAGACCCAGTACTTC.

The V call is TRBV5-1, the J call TRBJ2-2; no clear D. CDR3 size: 14 residues. The V and J ends lost 4 bases and 4 bases respectively, with 11 bases between them. CDR1 SGHRS and CDR2 YFSETQ come from the germline V gene. This chain's CDR3 is CASSPAQSTGELFF. The CDR3 DNA is TGCGCCAGCAGCCCCGCACAGAGCACCGGGGAGCTGTTTTTT.

The chain has TRBV4-2 and TRBJ2-3; 10 bases line up with TRBD2. V dropped 4 bases and J dropped 6; count of bases not matched to a gene: 4. Germline V gene data show CDR1 as LGHNA and CDR2 as YNFKEQ. CDR3 length: 14 amino acids. The CDR3 nucleotides are TGTGCCAGCAGCCTGGGACTAGCGACGGATACGCAGTATTTT. This sequence encodes CASSLGLATDTQYF.

This clone was detected only once. The chain couples TRBV5-5 to TRBJ1-2; no clear D gene. Trimming left V 0 bases short and J 1 base short, with 7 bases between. Germline-derived CDR1 and CDR2 are SGHKS and YYEKEE (reference sequence). The length of the CDR3 is 14 residues. CDR3 sequence reads: CASSLGEGNYGYTF. In DNA form, the CDR3 reads TGTGCCAGCAGCTTGGGGGAGGGTAACTATGGCTACACCTTC.

The rearrangement links TRBV7-6 to TRBJ2-5; TRBD2 agrees at 13 bases. The V gene end was trimmed by 5 bases and the J gene end by 5 bases; junction bases not matched to a gene: 17. Germline V lookup: CDR1 SGHVS, CDR2 FNYEAQ. This CDR3 has 19 amino acids. CDR3 bases: TGTGCCAGCAGCACCCGGACTAGCGGGGGAAACCCCCTGGGGGAGACCCAGTACTTC. It encodes CASSTRTSGGNPLGETQYF.

As DNA, the CDR3 is TGCGCCAGCAGCTTAGGACTAGAGGAGACCCAGTACTTC. Its protein product is CASSLGLEETQYF. This chain joins TRBV5-1 and TRBJ2-5; 7 nucleotides match TRBD2. The trim removed 2 bases at V and 5 bases at J, leaving 3 bases unmatched. In germline, CDR1 is SGHRS, CDR2 YFSETQ. The CDR3 has 13 residues.

The rearrangement uses TRBV3-1 (or the pseudogene TRBV3-2) and TRBJ2-7, with 8 bases aligning to TRBD1. In germline, CDR1 is LGHDT, CDR2 YNNKEL (reference sequence). This CDR3 has 17 residues. V gave up 4 bases and J gave up 7 bases; unmatched junction bases: 18. The CDR3 DNA reads as TGTGCCAGCAGCCCGCTCGGGCCCGGGACAGGTTATAAAGAGCAGTACTTC. Its translation: CASSPLGPGTGYKEQYF.

This sequence joins TRBV28 and TRBJ1-5, with D unresolved. Per the germline V gene, CDR1 is MDHEN and CDR2 is SYDVKM. This CDR3 spans 11 amino acids. The V end was cut by 8 bases, the J end by 7 bases, with 9 bases between. CDR3 DNA: TGTGCCAGCTGTGCGCGACAGCCCCAGCATTTT. Translating it yields CASCARQPQHF.

V usage is TRBV4-1 and J usage is TRBJ2-7; D is perhaps TRBD1 (6 bases). Trimming removed 0 bases at V and 1 base at J, with 10 bases between. Germline V lookup: CDR1 MGHRA, CDR2 YSYEKL. This CDR3 has 15 amino acids. CDR3 sequence reads: CASSQDRDISYEQYF. CDR3 DNA sequence: TGCGCCAGCAGCCAAGACAGGGACATATCCTACGAGCAGTACTTC.

The CDR3 coding sequence is TGTGCCAGCAGTGACATGTCCACGGGGGATCCAGATACGCAGTATTTT. Translating it yields CASSDMSTGDPDTQYF. V gene TRBV6-4 combines with J gene TRBJ2-3; weak D call: TRBD2 (6 bases). Germline CDR1 and CDR2: MRHNA and SNTAGT. V dropped 2 bases and J dropped 4 bases, with 16 bases sitting between them. The CDR3 consists of 16 residues.

The rearrangement joins TRBV14 to TRBJ2-2; TRBD2 matches 8 bases. V was clipped by 0 bases and J by 2 bases; unmatched bases: 2. The CDR3 consists of 16 residues. Germline loops: CDR1 SGHDN, CDR2 FVKESK. The CDR3 bases are TGTGCCAGCAGCCAAGAAGCGGGGGTTAACACCGGGGAGCTGTTTTTT. Encoded protein: CASSQEAGVNTGELFF.

In this sample, this clone turned up a few times. The chain joins TRBV5-1 to TRBJ2-2; 8 bases agree with TRBD2. With 5 bases clipped from V and 0 bases from J, the junction kept 0 bases outside the gene matches. This CDR3 contains 14 residues. Germline V gene data show CDR1 as SGHRS and CDR2 as YFSETQ. The DNA of the CDR3 is TGCGCCAGCAGGGGACTAGCGAACACCGGGGAGCTGTTTTTT. Its translation: CASRGLANTGELFF.

The J gene is TRBJ1-5, the V gene TRBV2; unclear D gene. Trimming left V 6 bases short and J 5 bases short, with 8 bases between. The CDR3 is 12 residues long. Germline CDR1 is SNHLY and CDR2 is FYNNEI. In nucleotides, the CDR3 is TGTGCCAGCAGGCCCGGGGATCAGCCCCAGCATTTT. Its translation: CASRPGDQPQHF.

The chain recombines TRBV6-5 with TRBJ1-1; no definite D call. In germline, CDR1 is MNHEY, CDR2 SVGAGI. Trimming removed 7 bases at V and 1 base at J, with 13 bases between. The CDR3 totals 14 residues. As DNA, the CDR3 is TGTGCCAGCACCCGAGGAGTAGAGAACACTGAAGCTTTCTTT. This encodes CASTRGVENTEAFF.